This record looks at one T cell receptor beta chain sequence and its context. Clones were sequenced by immunoSEQ multiplex PCR, and TCRdb holds only the in-frame ones, with some missing. The sample includes tens of thousands of clones, 68% seen only once; the top ten take approximately 7.7%. The data belong to a study of cytotoxic CD8 clonotypes in ibrutinib-treated CLL. The CDR3 loop spans 18 amino acids. The germline gives CDR1 MGHRA, CDR2 YSYEKL. The V gene lost 0 bases and the J gene lost 4 bases, with 22 bases spanning the gap. The clonotype originates from a human donor with chronic lymphocytic leukemia. The source was PBMCs, collected at disease progression, from a patient treated with ibrutinib. The gene calls are TRBV4-1 and TRBJ2-7, with D maybe TRBD2 (5 bases). The CDR3 here is CASSQDQSFGLPTYEQYF. The CDR3 DNA reads TGCGCCAGCAGCCAAGATCAATCTTTCGGACTCCCTACTTACGAGCAGTACTTC.